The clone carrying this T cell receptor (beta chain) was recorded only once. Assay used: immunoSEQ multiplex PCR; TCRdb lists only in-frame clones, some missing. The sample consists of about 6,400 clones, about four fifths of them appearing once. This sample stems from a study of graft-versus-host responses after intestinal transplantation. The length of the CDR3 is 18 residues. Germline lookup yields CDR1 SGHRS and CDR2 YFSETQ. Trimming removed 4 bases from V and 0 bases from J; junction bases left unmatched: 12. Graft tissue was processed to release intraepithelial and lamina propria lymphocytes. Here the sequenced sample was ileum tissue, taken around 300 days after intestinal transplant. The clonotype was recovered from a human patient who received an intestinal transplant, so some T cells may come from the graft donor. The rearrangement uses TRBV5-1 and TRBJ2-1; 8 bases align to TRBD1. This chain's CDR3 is CASSLGQGPNNSYNEQFF. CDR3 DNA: TGCGCCAGCAGCCTCGGACAGGGCCCGAACAACTCCTACAATGAGCAGTTCTTC.